Presented here are 11 T cell receptor beta chains from one specimen sequenced in a study of T-cell memory formation after mild COVID-19. In TCRdb, the 5' RACE reads were re-called with MiXCR into one record per CDR3 protein. The sample includes about 430,000 distinct CDR3 sequences, over 15% of them seen just once. The sequencing sample was made of PBMCs or a T cell subset sorted from them (not recorded which). These receptor sequences come from a man aged 18 to 29 who had mild COVID-19 (a few samples of this study predate the infection). Cell type and time point are not known.

The chain recombines TRBV28 with TRBJ2-6; unclear D gene. CDR1 MDHEN and CDR2 SYDVKM come from the germline V gene. The CDR3 is 15 residues long. The V gene lost 3 bases and the J gene lost 2 bases, with 8 bases spanning the gap. The CDR3 DNA reads as TGTGCCAGCAGTTTGGCGTTCCCTGGGGCCAACGTCCTGACTTTC. It encodes CASSLAFPGANVLTF.

This clonotype appeared a few times. The chain couples TRBV5-1 to TRBJ2-3; 13 bases align to TRBD2. The germline V gene has CDR1 SGHRS and CDR2 YFSETQ. The CDR3 has 16 residues. Trimming removed 2 bases from V and 5 bases from J; junction bases left unmatched: 5. The CDR3 sequence: CASSFGTSGDEDTQYF. The DNA for the CDR3 is TGCGCCAGCAGCTTCGGGACTAGCGGGGACGAAGATACGCAGTATTTT.

This clonotype was detected a few times. The V call is TRBV7-9, the J call TRBJ2-5; D is unresolved. Trimming pared 5 bases from V and 5 bases from J, leaving 18 bases between. Germline V gives CDR1 SEHNR, CDR2 FQNEAQ (reference sequence). This CDR3 has 15 residues. This CDR3 is CASSPRLDQRETQYF. The CDR3 DNA follows: TGTGCCAGCAGCCCGCGACTTGATCAGAGGGAGACCCAGTACTTC.

The table lists this clonotype with a few counts. The chain employs TRBV9 and TRBJ2-5; 13 nucleotides align to TRBD2. Germline CDR1 and CDR2: SGDLS and YYNGEE. The V segment lost 3 bases and the J segment 5 bases; nucleotides outside the gene matches: 1. This CDR3 is 14 amino acids long. CDR3 sequence: CASSALAGGETQYF. In DNA form, the CDR3 reads TGTGCCAGCAGCGCACTAGCGGGGGGGGAGACCCAGTACTTC.

This clonotype came up a few times. This chain joins TRBV3-1 and TRBJ1-1; no reliable D call. The CDR3 extends over 16 amino acids. V lost 4 bases, J lost 1 base, and 16 bases lay in between. The germline V gene encodes CDR1 LGHDT and CDR2 YNNKEL (reference sequence). For the CDR3, the DNA is TGTGCCAGCAGCCCGCGGGAGGGCTACGGGAACACTGAAGCTTTCTTT. Its protein product is CASSPREGYGNTEAFF.

This chain links TRBV2 with TRBJ2-7, with D uncertain. The CDR3 covers 12 residues. The V gene's germline CDR1 is SNHLY and CDR2 FYNNEI. With 9 bases removed from V and 0 bases from J, the gap between germline ends came to 9 bases. For the CDR3, the DNA is TGTGCCAGTTGGACGGCCTCCTACGAGCAGTACTTC. Translation: CASWTASYEQYF. The full variable domain, completed using reference TRBV2 and TRBJ2-7, is EPEVTQTPSHQVTQMGQEVILRCVPISNHLYFYWYRQILGQKVEFLVSFYNNEISEKSEIFDDQFSVERPDGSNFTLKIRSTKLEDSAMYFCASWTASYEQYFGPGTRLTVT.

The rearrangement links TRBV4-3 to TRBJ2-4; D unclear. The V and J ends lost 0 bases and 7 bases respectively, with 16 bases between them. This CDR3 has 16 amino acids. Germline V lookup: CDR1 LGHNA, CDR2 YSLEER. In DNA, the CDR3 is TGCGCCAGCAGCCAAGATCCCGGTTTCGTAAGGAACATTCAGTACTTC. Protein sequence: CASSQDPGFVRNIQYF.

In its sample, this clonotype was seen a few times. This chain links TRBV19 with TRBJ2-2; tentatively, D is TRBD1 (6 bases). V dropped 6 bases and J dropped 4 bases, with 12 bases sitting between them. The CDR3 sequence is 14 residues long. The germline V gene encodes CDR1 LNHDA and CDR2 SQIVND (reference sequence). The CDR3 DNA reads TGTGCCAGTAGCATGGGGGCCGTCACCGGGGAGCTGTTTTTT. It yields the protein CASSMGAVTGELFF.

This clonotype appeared a few times. The rearrangement links TRBV5-1 to TRBJ1-6; D call uncertain. CDR1 and CDR2 from the germline V gene are SGHRS and YFSETQ. The CDR3 consists of 11 residues. The V gene lost 6 bases and the J gene lost 13 bases, with 11 bases spanning the gap. The CDR3 nucleotides are TGCGCCAGCAAAATCAGTGACCCCCTCCACTTT. As protein: CASKISDPLHF.

A few counts support this clonotype. This chain joins TRBV6-6 and TRBJ1-2; the D gene is possibly TRBD1 (5 bases). The V gene's germline CDR1 is MNHNY and CDR2 SVGAGI (reference sequence). Trimming took off 7 bases at V and 8 bases at J, with 20 bases between the two ends. This CDR3 has 14 residues. CDR3 loop: CASTLEGGGYGYTF. The CDR3 region has the DNA TGTGCCAGCACCCTCGAGGGTGGGGGGTACGGCTACACCTTC.

The rearrangement links TRBV20-1 to TRBJ2-5; 9 bases line up with TRBD2. Looked up from germline, CDR1 is DFQATT and CDR2 is SNEGSKA (reference sequence). The CDR3 totals 13 residues. This CDR3 is CSTDKAGGETQYF. The CDR3 DNA is TGCAGCACAGACAAAGCGGGGGGTGAGACCCAGTACTTC.